The 3 T cell receptor beta chains listed next were all sequenced from one sample in a study of cytotoxic CD8 clonotypes in ibrutinib-treated CLL. Repertoires were generated with immunoSEQ multiplex PCR, while TCRdb's copy carries only in-frame clones and drops some. This sample yields 200,000 to 250,000 clones, of which more than 75% are seen a single time; 10% to 12% belongs to the top ten. The sequences come from PBMCs, collected after 12 months of ibrutinib treatment. These receptors originate from a human donor with chronic lymphocytic leukemia.

The J gene is TRBJ2-2, the V gene TRBV6-6; TRBD1 agrees at 7 bases. CDR1 MNHNY and CDR2 SVGAGI come from the germline V gene (reference sequence). The CDR3 is 16 amino acids. The J segment lost 1 base and the V segment lost 4 bases, leaving 6 bases of the junction unmatched. CDR3 residues: CASSSPTGLNTGELFF. DNA for the CDR3: TGTGCCAGCAGTTCCCCGACAGGGTTGAACACCGGGGAGCTGTTTTTT.

To note about this clone: Other DNA sequences of this sample code for an identical CDR3. The chain combines TRBV18 with TRBJ1-2; perhaps TRBD1 as D (5 bases). V lost 0 bases and J lost 8, with 10 bases in between. This CDR3 is built from 13 residues. CDR1 is KGHSH and CDR2 is LQKENI in the germline V gene. CDR3 nucleotides: TGTGCCAGCTCACCACCGCCCGGGGGAGGCTACACCTTC. This gives the protein CASSPPPGGGYTF.

This sequence joins TRBV29-1 and TRBJ2-7; 9 positions agree with TRBD1. The V segment lost 0 bases and the J segment 6 bases; nucleotides outside the gene matches: 6. This CDR3 comprises 14 residues. Germline CDR1 reads SQVTM; CDR2 reads ANQGSEA. Written as DNA, the CDR3 is TGCAGCGTTGAAGATCTTGGGACAGGGAGCGAGCAGTACTTC. It encodes CSVEDLGTGSEQYF.